This T cell receptor (beta chain) emerged from a study of blood T cell repertoires in COVID-19 (dated by TCRdb to between 2020 and 2021). Regarding the study in general: Collaborator samples came from the United States, Italy and Spain and covered acute and convalescent phases of COVID-19. The material from the prospective study consisted of cDNA or gDNA derived from T cells, B-cell-depleted T cells, or PBMCs. The dataset comprised deeply sampled blood TCRbeta repertoires from subjects exposed to, actively infected with, or recovered from COVID-19. A freely available public database, intended as a resource for researchers studying the immune response to SARS-CoV-2, is where the repertoires were released. Samples were obtained from the ongoing ImmuneRACE study (first 160 participants) and from over a thousand subjects provided by 6 global collaborators. Nearly every sample came with metadata listing a de-identified subject ID, COVID-19 status, age in years and sex. Where available, HLA class I and class II types were taken from metadata supplied by the sample provider and were not determined by assay-based typing.

Whole blood was collected in K2EDTA tubes by collaborating institutions according to the institutions' own protocols. For TCRbeta analysis, collaborators shipped samples in one of three forms: frozen whole blood, isolated PBMCs, or DNA extracted from either of those sample types. Remarks on this clone: Its cognate antigen has yet to be identified. No clone much larger than this one lies a single base away; base qualities are absent.

TCRbeta CDR3 regions were amplified from genomic DNA by means of the immunoSEQ Assay, a bias-controlled multiplex PCR. Processing in the source paper ran as follows. Within the assay, amplification of reference gene primers was used to estimate how many nucleated cells each sample contained. To quantify the absolute abundance of each unique TCRbeta CDR3 rearrangement, sequence reads were collapsed and filtered. For each sample, productive Simpson clonality was calculated as the square root of Simpson's diversity index across productive rearrangements. The table was pulled from immuneACCESS by TCRdb, which kept in-frame rearrangements only. Such tables lose some clones; where checked, under half of the loss comes from unresolved V genes, and the rest has no known cause. D and trimming come from the DNA, and the V and J calls and clone size come from that table. The sample table lists 290,000 or so clones, approximately 86% of them with a count of one. The top ten constitute about 2.5% of the sample.

The germline V gene gives CDR1 as SNHLY and CDR2 as FYNNEI. From cysteine to phenylalanine, the CDR3 is 15 amino acids long. Only CDR3 DNA remains: 45 bases, in frame from the first base. Cut back by 5 bases and 5 bases, the V and J ends lie 18 bases apart. Summary of the overall study and its limitations: How much clinical and demographic metadata was included differed by source and by participant, and the metadata was provided uncurated.

This TCR was recovered from a man between 18 and 35 years old with active or convalescent COVID-19. The sequencing input was peripheral blood. The chain uses TRBV2 and TRBJ1-2; matching of 6 bases hints at TRBD1 as the D gene. The DNA is as follows: TGTGCCAGCAGTCCGGACAGAAACGGAGGTTATGGCTACACCTTC. Its translation reads: CASSPDRNGGYGYTF.